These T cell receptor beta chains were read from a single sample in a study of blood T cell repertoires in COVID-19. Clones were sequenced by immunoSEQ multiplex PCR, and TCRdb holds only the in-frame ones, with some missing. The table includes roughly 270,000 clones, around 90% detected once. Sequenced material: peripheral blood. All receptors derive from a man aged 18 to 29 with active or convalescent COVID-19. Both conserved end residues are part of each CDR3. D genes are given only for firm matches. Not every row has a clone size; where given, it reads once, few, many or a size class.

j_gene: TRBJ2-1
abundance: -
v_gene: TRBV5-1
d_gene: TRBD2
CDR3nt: TGCGCCAGCAGCCATACTAGCGGGGGCCAGGGTGAGCAGTTCTTC
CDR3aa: CASSHTSGGQGEQFF

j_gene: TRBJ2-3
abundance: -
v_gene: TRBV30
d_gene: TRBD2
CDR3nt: TGTGCCTGGACAAAGCTAGCGGAAAATCCTGTACCTAGCACAGATACGCAGTATTTT
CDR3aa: CAWTKLAENPVPSTDTQYF

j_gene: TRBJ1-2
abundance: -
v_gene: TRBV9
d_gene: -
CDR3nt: TGTGCCAGCAGCGCAGGGACTTCTGGTGGCTACACCTTC
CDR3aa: CASSAGTSGGYTF

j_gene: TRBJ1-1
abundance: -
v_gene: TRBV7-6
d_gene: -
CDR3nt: TGTGCCAGCAGCTTCGTCAATCCGGGGAACACTGAAGCTTTCTTT
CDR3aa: CASSFVNPGNTEAFF

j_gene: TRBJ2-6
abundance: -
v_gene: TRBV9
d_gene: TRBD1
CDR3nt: TGTGCCAGCAGCGCGACAGGGGGCGCGGTAGGGGCCAACGTCCTGACTTTC
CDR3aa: CASSATGGAVGANVLTF

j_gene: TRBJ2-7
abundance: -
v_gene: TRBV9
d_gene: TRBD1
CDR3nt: TGTGCCAGCAGCGTAGGGGGGACAGGGAATTACGAGCAGTACTTC
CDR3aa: CASSVGGTGNYEQYF

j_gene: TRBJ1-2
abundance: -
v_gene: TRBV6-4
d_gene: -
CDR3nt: TGTGCCAGCAGTGACTTGGCAGGGTGGATAACTGGCTACACCTTC
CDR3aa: CASSDLAGWITGYTF

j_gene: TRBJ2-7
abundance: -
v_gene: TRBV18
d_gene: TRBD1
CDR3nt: TGTGCCAGCTCACCTACGACAGGGAAGGTTGAATACGAGCAGTACTTC
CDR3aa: CASSPTTGKVEYEQYF

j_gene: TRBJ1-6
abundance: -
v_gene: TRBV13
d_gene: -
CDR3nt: TGTGCCAGCAGCTTATCTACTAGGGATTCACCCCTCCACTTT
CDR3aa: CASSLSTRDSPLHF

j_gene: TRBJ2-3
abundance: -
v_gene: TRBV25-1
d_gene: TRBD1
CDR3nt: TGTGCCAGCAGTGAAACGACAGGGACAGATACGCAGTATTTT
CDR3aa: CASSETTGTDTQYF

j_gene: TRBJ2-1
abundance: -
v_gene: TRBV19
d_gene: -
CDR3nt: TGTGCCAGTGGGCTCGGGACTCCCGGGAATGAGCAGTTCTTC
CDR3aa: CASGLGTPGNEQFF

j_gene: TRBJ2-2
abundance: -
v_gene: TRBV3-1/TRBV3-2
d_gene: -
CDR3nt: TGTGCCAGCAGCCTAGGGACACCGAACACCGGGGAGCTGTTTTTT
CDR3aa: CASSLGTPNTGELFF

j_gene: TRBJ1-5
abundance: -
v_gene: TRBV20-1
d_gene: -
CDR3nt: TGCAGTGCTAGTGAACAGGGACGAAACCAGCCCCAGCATTTT
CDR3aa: CSASEQGRNQPQHF

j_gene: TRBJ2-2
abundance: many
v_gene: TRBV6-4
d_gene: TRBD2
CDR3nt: TGTGCCAGCAGTGAAAGCGGGGGGGCCGGGGAGCTGTTTTTT
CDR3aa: CASSESGGAGELFF

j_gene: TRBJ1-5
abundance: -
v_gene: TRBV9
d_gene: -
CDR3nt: TGTGCCAGCAGCGTGGGAGGGGGCAATCAGCCCCAGCATTTT
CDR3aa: CASSVGGGNQPQHF

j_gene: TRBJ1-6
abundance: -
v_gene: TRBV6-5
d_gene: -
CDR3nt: TGTGCCAGCAGTTACGGGAGGGGCGCTAGCAGATCACCCCTCCACTTT
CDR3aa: CASSYGRGASRSPLHF

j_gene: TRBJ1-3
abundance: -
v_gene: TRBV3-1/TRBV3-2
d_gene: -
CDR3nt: TGTGCCAGCAGCCGGCCGGACAGCTCTGGAAACACCATATATTTT
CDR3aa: CASSRPDSSGNTIYF

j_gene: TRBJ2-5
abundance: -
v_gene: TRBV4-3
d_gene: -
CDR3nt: TGCGCCAGCAGCCAAGATTTTTTACGGGGTGGGGAAGAGACCCAGTACTTC
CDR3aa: CASSQDFLRGGEETQYF

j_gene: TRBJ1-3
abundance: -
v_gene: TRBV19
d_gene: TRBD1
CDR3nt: TGTGCCAGTAGTAGAGGGACAGGCGGAAACACCATATATTTT
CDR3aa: CASSRGTGGNTIYF

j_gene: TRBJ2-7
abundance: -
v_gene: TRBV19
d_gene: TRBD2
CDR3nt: TGTGCCAGTAGTGCCCTGACTAGCGGGGACGAGCAGTACTTC
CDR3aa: CASSALTSGDEQYF

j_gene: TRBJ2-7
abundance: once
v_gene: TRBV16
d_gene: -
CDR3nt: TGTGCCAGCAGCCAATTGGGCGGGGAGAGCTCCTACGAGCAGTACTTC
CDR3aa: CASSQLGGESSYEQYF